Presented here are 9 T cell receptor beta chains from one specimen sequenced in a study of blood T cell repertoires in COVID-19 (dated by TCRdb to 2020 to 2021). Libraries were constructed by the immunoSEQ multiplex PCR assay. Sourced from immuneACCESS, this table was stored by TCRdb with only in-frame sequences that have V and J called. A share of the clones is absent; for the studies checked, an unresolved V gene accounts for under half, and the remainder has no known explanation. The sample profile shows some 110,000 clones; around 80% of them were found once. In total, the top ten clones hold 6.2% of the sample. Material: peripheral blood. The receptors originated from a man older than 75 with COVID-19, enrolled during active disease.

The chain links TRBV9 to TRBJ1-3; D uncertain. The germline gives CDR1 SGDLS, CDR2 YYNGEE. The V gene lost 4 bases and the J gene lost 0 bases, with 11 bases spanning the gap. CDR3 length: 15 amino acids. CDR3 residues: CASSLGGISGNTIYF. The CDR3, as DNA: TGTGCCAGCAGCCTTGGAGGGATCTCTGGAAACACCATATATTTT. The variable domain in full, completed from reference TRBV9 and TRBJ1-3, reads DSGVTQTPKHLITATGQRVTLRCSPRSGDLSVYWYQQSLDQGLQFLIQYYNGEERAKGNILERFSAQQFPDLHSELNLSSLELGDSALYFCASSLGGISGNTIYFGEGSWLTVV.

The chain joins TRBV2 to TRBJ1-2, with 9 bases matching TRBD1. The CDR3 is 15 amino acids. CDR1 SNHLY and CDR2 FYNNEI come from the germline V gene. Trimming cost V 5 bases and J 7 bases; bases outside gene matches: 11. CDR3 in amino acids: CASSPQTGGPGGYTF. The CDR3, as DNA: TGTGCCAGCAGTCCCCAGACAGGGGGGCCCGGTGGCTACACCTTC.

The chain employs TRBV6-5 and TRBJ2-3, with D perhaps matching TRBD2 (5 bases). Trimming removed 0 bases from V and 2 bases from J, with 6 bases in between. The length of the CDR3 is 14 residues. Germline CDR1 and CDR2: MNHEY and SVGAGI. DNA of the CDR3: TGTGCCAGCAGTTACTCGCGGGCCACAGATACGCAGTATTTT. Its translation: CASSYSRATDTQYF.

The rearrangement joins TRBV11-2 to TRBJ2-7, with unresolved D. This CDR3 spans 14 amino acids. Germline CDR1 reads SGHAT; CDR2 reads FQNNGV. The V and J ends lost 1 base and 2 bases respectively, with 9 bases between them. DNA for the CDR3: TGTGCCAGCAGCTTAGTGGGCAGGCCCTACGAGCAGTACTTC. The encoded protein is CASSLVGRPYEQYF.

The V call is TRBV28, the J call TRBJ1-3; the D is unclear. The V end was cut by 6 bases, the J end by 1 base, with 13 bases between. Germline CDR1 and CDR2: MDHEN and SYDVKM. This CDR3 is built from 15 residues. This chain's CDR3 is CASSSGISSGNTIYF. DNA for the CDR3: TGTGCCAGCAGCTCCGGGATCTCATCTGGAAACACCATATATTTT.

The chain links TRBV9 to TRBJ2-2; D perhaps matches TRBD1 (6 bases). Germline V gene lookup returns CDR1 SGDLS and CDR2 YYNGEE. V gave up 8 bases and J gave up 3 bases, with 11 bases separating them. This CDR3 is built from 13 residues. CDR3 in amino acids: CARPQGDTGELFF. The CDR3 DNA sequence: TGTGCCAGACCACAGGGTGACACCGGGGAGCTGTTTTTT.

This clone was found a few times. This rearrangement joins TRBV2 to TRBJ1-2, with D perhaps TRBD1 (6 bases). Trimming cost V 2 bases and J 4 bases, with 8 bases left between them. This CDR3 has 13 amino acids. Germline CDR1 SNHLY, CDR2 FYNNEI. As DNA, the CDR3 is TGTGCCAGCAGTGAAAGACAGGTCTATGGCTACACCTTC. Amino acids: CASSERQVYGYTF.

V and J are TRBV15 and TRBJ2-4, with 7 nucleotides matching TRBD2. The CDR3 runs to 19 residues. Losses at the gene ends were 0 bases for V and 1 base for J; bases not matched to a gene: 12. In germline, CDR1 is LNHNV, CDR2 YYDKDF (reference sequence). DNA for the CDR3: TGTGCCACCAGCAGAGATCAAGGGAGGGCCCTCTTGGCCAAAAACATTCAGTACTTC. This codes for CATSRDQGRALLAKNIQYF.

CDR3 nucleotides: TGTGCCAGCAGCTTCACAGGGGGCTTAATGAACACTGAAGCTTTCTTT. This encodes CASSFTGGLMNTEAFF. The V call is TRBV7-3, the J call TRBJ1-1, with 9 bases matching TRBD1. The V gene's germline CDR1 is SGHTA and CDR2 FQGTGA. J lost 0 bases, V lost 3 bases, and 5 bases had no gene match. The CDR3 has 16 amino acids.